The 26 T cell receptor beta chains presented below share a single source sample, sequenced in a study of OX40 agonist ivuxolimab in advanced cancers. Data came from immunoSEQ multiplex PCR; TCRdb stores just in-frame clones and leaves some out. The sample shows about 26,000 clones, about 90% of them seen only once. This specimen was CD4+ or CD8+ T cells sorted from blood, taken in a trial of the OX40 agonist ivuxolimab. These receptor sequences come from an adult with an advanced solid tumor such as melanoma, head and neck, liver or kidney cancer.

The J gene is TRBJ1-1, the V gene TRBV5-4; 8 bases are a match to TRBD1. J was trimmed by 4 bases and V by 4 bases; bases with no gene match: 9. The germline CDR1 and CDR2 sequences are SGHNT and YYREEE (reference sequence). The CDR3 has 15 amino acids. CDR3 sequence (DNA): TGTGCCAGCAGCAAGACAGGGGATGGTAGCACTGAAGCTTTCTTT. This gives the protein CASSKTGDGSTEAFF.

The rearrangement joins TRBV6-1 to TRBJ1-1; D is ambiguous. The germline V and J ends were trimmed by 7 bases and 10 bases, with 13 bases remaining between them. Per the germline V gene, CDR1 is MNHNS and CDR2 is SASEGT. CDR3 length: 11 amino acids. The CDR3 sequence: CASISAPVAFF. Written as DNA, the CDR3 is TGTGCCAGCATCTCCGCTCCGGTAGCTTTCTTT.

CDR3 in DNA: TGTGCCAGCAGTTTGAGGGGCACAACCTACGAGCAGTACTTC. It codes for CASSLRGTTYEQYF. The chain combines TRBV27 with TRBJ2-7; perhaps D is TRBD1 or TRBD2 (5 bases each). V shed 3 bases and J shed 2 bases, with 11 bases lying between them. This CDR3 region has 14 residues. From germline, CDR1 is MNHEY and CDR2 SMNVEV (reference sequence).

This clone is labeled as medium-sized. V and J are TRBV6-1 and TRBJ1-5; D call uncertain. This CDR3 comprises 13 residues. From germline, CDR1 is MNHNS and CDR2 SASEGT. Trimming cost V 8 bases and J 6 bases, with 14 bases left between them. The CDR3 protein is CASVGGEGQPQHF. The DNA for the CDR3 is TGTGCCAGCGTGGGTGGGGAAGGTCAGCCCCAGCATTTT.

The chain recombines TRBV15 with TRBJ2-2, with 7 bases identical to TRBD2. V dropped 0 bases and J dropped 1; count of bases not matched to a gene: 5. CDR3 length: 17 residues. Germline CDR1 and CDR2: LNHNV and YYDKDF (reference sequence). CDR3 protein: CATSRDRLAVNTGELFF. The CDR3 coding sequence is TGTGCCACCAGCAGAGATCGTCTAGCGGTGAACACCGGGGAGCTGTTTTTT.

The chain is built from TRBV4-1 and TRBJ2-1, with 7 bases that match TRBD1. Germline loops: CDR1 MGHRA, CDR2 YSYEKL. This CDR3 is 15 amino acids long. The V segment lost 1 base and the J segment 4 bases; nucleotides outside the gene matches: 4. The CDR3 nucleotides read TGCGCCAGCAGCCAAGTCCAGGGGGAATACAATGAGCAGTTCTTC. Translated: CASSQVQGEYNEQFF.

The V and J genes are TRBV6-5 and TRBJ2-7; weak D call: TRBD2 (5 bases). The germline V and J ends were trimmed by 5 bases and 2 bases, with 10 bases remaining between them. The V gene's germline CDR1 is MNHEY and CDR2 SVGAGI. The CDR3 runs 13 residues. CDR3 in DNA: TGTGCCAGCAGTGATGGGAGCACCTACGAGCAGTACTTC. This codes for CASSDGSTYEQYF.

The chain recombines TRBV14 with TRBJ2-5; no definite D call. The DNA end is a closer match to TRBJ2-7, so the J assignment may be wrong. Germline V gene lookup returns CDR1 SGHDN and CDR2 FVKESK. The CDR3 runs 13 residues. The CDR3 DNA reads TGTGCCAGCAGCCAAAGGGTCTACTACGAGCAGTACTTC. Protein product: CASSQRVYYEQYF.

The rearrangement uses TRBV4-1 and TRBJ1-1, with 9 positions matching TRBD1. Looked up from germline, CDR1 is MGHRA and CDR2 is YSYEKL. The CDR3 runs 15 residues. The J segment lost 5 bases and the V segment lost 4 bases, leaving 8 bases of the junction unmatched. The CDR3 here is CASSRETGGRTEAFF. The CDR3 DNA follows: TGCGCCAGCAGCCGAGAGACAGGGGGGAGGACTGAAGCTTTCTTT.

The CDR3 sequence: CASSLLGGAAETQYF. CDR3 coding DNA: TGTGCCAGCAGTTTATTAGGGGGCGCGGCAGAGACCCAGTACTTC. The V call is TRBV28, the J call TRBJ2-5; 7 bases fit TRBD1. The ends lost 1 base at V and 4 bases at J; junction bases unmatched: 6. CDR3 length: 15 amino acids. CDR1 and CDR2 (germline): MDHEN, SYDVKM.

The gene calls are TRBV29-1 and TRBJ1-1; D unclear. The ends were cut back, 5 bases at V and 7 bases at J, with 11 bases in the middle. CDR1 and CDR2 from the germline V gene are SQVTM and ANQGSEA. This CDR3 has 11 residues. The CDR3 DNA sequence: TGCAGCGTTACAACCGGGCTTGAAGCTTTCTTT. It encodes CSVTTGLEAFF.

This chain connects TRBV9 to TRBJ2-7; D perhaps matches TRBD1 (5 bases). Trimming left V 0 bases short and J 0 bases short, with 10 bases between. CDR1 SGDLS and CDR2 YYNGEE come from the germline V gene. CDR3 length: 15 residues. The DNA for the CDR3 is TGTGCCAGCAGCGTAGCCCCAGGGAACTCCTACGAGCAGTACTTC. Protein product: CASSVAPGNSYEQYF.

The chain combines TRBV18 with TRBJ2-3; D uncertain. V was clipped by 0 bases and J by 0 bases, with 10 bases between them. This CDR3 contains 16 residues. CDR1 KGHSH and CDR2 LQKENI come from the germline V gene. CDR3 amino acids: CASSPPTSPSTDTQYF. CDR3 bases: TGTGCCAGCTCACCACCGACATCACCTAGCACAGATACGCAGTATTTT.

The chain employs TRBV30 and TRBJ2-7; D gene uncertain. The CDR3 length is 11 residues. Germline V gene data show CDR1 as GTSNPN and CDR2 as SVGIG (reference sequence). CDR3 sequence (DNA): TGTGCTGTGATCCGGAAAGGCGAGCAGTACTTC. This sequence encodes CAVIRKGEQYF.

The rearrangement joins TRBV30 to TRBJ1-2, with no clear D. Trimming shortened V by 2 bases and J by 4 bases, and 8 bases separated the two germline ends. Germline V lookup: CDR1 GTSNPN, CDR2 SVGIG (reference sequence). CDR3 length: 12 amino acids. The CDR3, as DNA: TGTGCCTGGAGTCCAGTCTTCTATGGCTACACCTTC. Translation gives CAWSPVFYGYTF.

This clone has only one observation. This rearrangement joins TRBV19 to TRBJ2-1, with D maybe TRBD1 (6 bases). This CDR3 region has 12 residues. V was shortened by 5 bases and J by 9 bases, with 11 bases between the two germline ends. Germline loops: CDR1 LNHDA, CDR2 SQIVND (reference sequence). In DNA, the CDR3 is TGTGCCAGTAGTTGGGGGCCCGGTGAGCAGTTCTTC. This codes for CASSWGPGEQFF.

V usage is TRBV28 and J usage is TRBJ1-5; D remains unclear. The CDR3 extends over 16 amino acids. Germline loops: CDR1 MDHEN, CDR2 SYDVKM. Trimming pared 5 bases from V and 1 base from J, leaving 15 bases between. DNA of the CDR3: TGTGCCAGCAGTCCCCGGGGAGGGCTCAGCAATCAGCCCCAGCATTTT. Translating it yields CASSPRGGLSNQPQHF.

The chain couples TRBV30 to TRBJ1-6, with a tentative D call TRBD1 (5 bases). Per the germline V gene, CDR1 is GTSNPN and CDR2 is SVGIG (reference sequence). This CDR3 region has 14 residues. The germline V and J ends were trimmed by 5 bases and 6 bases, with 14 bases remaining between them. The DNA for the CDR3 is TGTGCCTGGGGGGCAGGGTTTGGTAATTCACCCCTCCACTTT. Translating it yields CAWGAGFGNSPLHF. Supplemented by reference TRBV30 and TRBJ1-6, the full variable domain reads SQTIHQWPATLVQPVGSPLSLECTVEGTSNPNLYWYRQAAGRGLQLLFYSVGIGQISSEVPQNLSASRPQDRQFILSSKKLLLSDSGFYLCAWGAGFGNSPLHFGNGTRLTVT.

V and J are TRBV7-6 and TRBJ2-2; a weak D match, TRBD2 (5 bases). The CDR3 spans 14 residues. Germline V gives CDR1 SGHVS, CDR2 FNYEAQ. Between the trimmed V and J ends, which lost 2 bases and 3 bases, there was a span of 7 bases. This chain's CDR3 is CASSLIGDTGELFF. CDR3 DNA sequence: TGTGCCAGCAGCTTAATCGGGGACACCGGGGAGCTGTTTTTT.

The chain is built from TRBV4-1 and TRBJ2-3, with TRBD1 identical over 7 bases. V lost 1 base to trimming and J lost 2 bases; unmatched junction nucleotides: 6. Germline lookup yields CDR1 MGHRA and CDR2 YSYEKL. This CDR3 contains 16 residues. In nucleotides, the CDR3 is TGCGCCAGCAGCCAAGTAGGCAGGGGGATCACAGATACGCAGTATTTT. This translates into CASSQVGRGITDTQYF.

The rearrangement uses TRBV6-5 and TRBJ2-7; D remains ambiguous. Trimming removed 4 bases from V and 6 bases from J, with 13 bases in between. The CDR3 contains 13 residues. The germline gives CDR1 MNHEY, CDR2 SVGAGI. CDR3 amino acids: CASSLGPLFEQYF. For the CDR3, the DNA is TGTGCCAGCAGTTTAGGACCGTTGTTCGAGCAGTACTTC.

This chain joins TRBV6-1 and TRBJ2-1; 7 bases align to TRBD2. With 5 bases clipped from V and 8 bases from J, the junction kept 9 bases outside the gene matches. This CDR3 spans 14 amino acids. The germline V gene encodes CDR1 MNHNS and CDR2 SASEGT. CDR3 protein: CASSFDTSVDEQFF. CDR3 coding DNA: TGTGCCAGCAGTTTCGATACTAGCGTCGATGAGCAGTTCTTC.

J is TRBJ2-7 and V is TRBV19; TRBD1 matches at 7 bases. With V trimmed by 6 bases and J by 2 bases, 1 base remained unmatched. This CDR3 has 12 amino acids. CDR1 and CDR2 (germline): LNHDA, SQIVND (reference sequence). In DNA, the CDR3 is TGTGCCAGTAGCGGGACAGCCTACGAGCAGTACTTC. Its translation: CASSGTAYEQYF.

The chain links TRBV5-6 to TRBJ1-1; D gene ambiguous. The ends were cut back, 4 bases at V and 0 bases at J, with 10 bases in the middle. The CDR3 covers 14 residues. The V gene's germline CDR1 is SGHDT and CDR2 YYEEEE. The CDR3 nucleotides read TGTGCCAGCAGCCTCTCTGCCATGAACACTGAAGCTTTCTTT. Translated: CASSLSAMNTEAFF. Full variable domain (rest looked up from reference TRBV5-6 and TRBJ1-1): DAGVTQSPTHLIKTRGQQVTLRCSPKSGHDTVSWYQQALGQGPQFIFQYYEEEERQRGNFPDRFSGHQFPNYSSELNVNALLLGDSALYLCASSLSAMNTEAFFGQGTRLTVV.

The gene calls are TRBV6-1 and TRBJ2-1; D may correspond to TRBD1 or TRBD2 (5 bases each). CDR3 length: 14 amino acids. The V end was cut by 5 bases, the J end by 9 bases, with 17 bases between. The germline V gene encodes CDR1 MNHNS and CDR2 SASEGT. Written as DNA, the CDR3 is TGTGCCAGCAGTCCTGGGGACGGAACCCTTGAGCAGTTCTTC. This gives the protein CASSPGDGTLEQFF.

V is TRBV7-6 and J is TRBJ2-7; TRBD1 is a possible D gene (6 bases). This CDR3 is built from 15 residues. CDR1 and CDR2 (germline): SGHVS, FNYEAQ. V lost 5 bases and J 2 bases, leaving 16 bases between the germline ends. The CDR3 nucleotides are TGTGCCAGCAGCGAAACAGGGTCCCCTCCCTACGAGCAGTACTTC. The encoded protein is CASSETGSPPYEQYF.